This TCR beta chain originates from a study of blood T cell repertoires in COVID-19. Produced via immunoSEQ multiplex PCR; TCRdb's table is partial and in-frame only. This sample has some 78,000 clones, with nearly 90% found just once. CDR1 PRHDT and CDR2 FYEKMQ come from the germline V gene (reference sequence). The CDR3 totals 16 residues. V lost 2 bases and J 2 bases, leaving 12 bases between the germline ends. The sequence was collected from a woman older than 75 with active or convalescent COVID-19. The rearrangement uses TRBV13 and TRBJ2-2; the D gene is possibly TRBD1 (5 bases). The sequenced sample was peripheral blood. This CDR3 reads CASSLRKGANTGELFF. The CDR3 region has the DNA TGTGCCAGCAGCTTACGAAAAGGGGCCAACACCGGGGAGCTGTTTTTT.